A selection of T cell receptor beta chains follows, all from one sample in a study of graft-versus-host responses after intestinal transplantation. Clones were sequenced by immunoSEQ multiplex PCR, and TCRdb holds only the in-frame ones, with some missing. This sample yields about 24,000 clones, of which roughly 43% are seen a single time; about 0.66% belongs to the top ten. The sequences come from alloreactive CD4+ T cells from a mixed lymphocyte reaction culture, collected before intestinal transplant. The source of these receptors is a human patient who received an intestinal transplant. The CDR3 runs from the conserved cysteine through the conserved F or W. The order of the fields is D gene, V gene, clone size, J gene, CDR3 protein, CDR3 DNA. A D gene is named only where the DNA matches it firmly. The size field is filled for only some rows; it gives once, few, many or a size class.

d_call: .
v_call: TRBV4-2
clone_size: .
j_call: TRBJ2-5
cdr3_aa: CASSQVGSGLQETQYF
cdr3_nt: TGTGCCAGCAGCCAAGTCGGTAGCGGCCTCCAAGAGACCCAGTACTTC

d_call: TRBD1
v_call: TRBV27
clone_size: .
j_call: TRBJ1-2
cdr3_aa: CASSSGTGLWGYTF
cdr3_nt: TGTGCCAGCAGTTCGGGGACAGGGCTTTGGGGCTACACCTTC

d_call: .
v_call: TRBV19
clone_size: once
j_call: TRBJ2-1
cdr3_aa: CASSIAQGYWDNEQFF
cdr3_nt: TGTGCCAGTAGTATAGCCCAGGGTTATTGGGACAATGAGCAGTTCTTC

d_call: .
v_call: TRBV2
clone_size: .
j_call: TRBJ1-1
cdr3_aa: CASRPQEYTEAFF
cdr3_nt: TGTGCCAGCAGACCACAGGAGTACACTGAAGCTTTCTTT

d_call: TRBD2
v_call: TRBV14
clone_size: .
j_call: TRBJ2-1
cdr3_aa: CASSQAGGRSNEQFF
cdr3_nt: TGTGCCAGCAGCCAAGCGGGCGGGAGAAGCAATGAGCAGTTCTTC

d_call: .
v_call: TRBV15
clone_size: .
j_call: TRBJ1-1
cdr3_aa: CATSRDRVRGVNEAFF
cdr3_nt: TGTGCCACCAGCAGAGATAGGGTCCGGGGGGTTAATGAAGCTTTCTTT

d_call: TRBD1
v_call: TRBV12-5
clone_size: .
j_call: TRBJ2-7
cdr3_aa: CASGLKFVDRVLGEQYF
cdr3_nt: TGTGCTAGTGGTTTGAAGTTCGTAGACAGGGTATTAGGCGAGCAGTACTTC

d_call: TRBD1
v_call: TRBV19
clone_size: .
j_call: TRBJ1-6
cdr3_aa: CASSGVGQGHSPLHF
cdr3_nt: TGTGCCAGTAGTGGAGTGGGACAGGGGCACTCACCCCTCCACTTT

d_call: TRBD2
v_call: TRBV19
clone_size: .
j_call: TRBJ2-1
cdr3_aa: CASSITSASYNEQFF
cdr3_nt: TGTGCCAGTAGTATTACTAGCGCCTCCTACAATGAGCAGTTCTTC

d_call: TRBD2
v_call: TRBV28
clone_size: .
j_call: TRBJ2-7
cdr3_aa: CASSLVFGGYEQYF
cdr3_nt: TGTGCCAGCAGTTTAGTGTTCGGGGGGTACGAGCAGTACTTC

d_call: .
v_call: TRBV6-5
clone_size: .
j_call: TRBJ1-2
cdr3_aa: CASSYPSGYDYTF
cdr3_nt: TGTGCCAGCAGTTACCCGAGCGGTTACGACTACACCTTC

d_call: .
v_call: TRBV6-5
clone_size: .
j_call: TRBJ2-7
cdr3_aa: CASSSGTVRTYEQYF
cdr3_nt: TGTGCCAGCAGTTCCGGGACTGTAAGAACCTACGAGCAGTACTTC

d_call: .
v_call: TRBV9
clone_size: .
j_call: TRBJ1-3
cdr3_aa: CASSVGGGVISGNTIYF
cdr3_nt: TGTGCCAGCAGCGTGGGAGGGGGAGTTATTTCTGGAAACACCATATATTTT

d_call: TRBD2
v_call: TRBV11-3
clone_size: .
j_call: TRBJ2-1
cdr3_aa: CASSLDIAGGFQFF
cdr3_nt: TGTGCCAGCAGCTTAGATATAGCGGGGGGATTTCAGTTCTTC

d_call: .
v_call: TRBV5-4
clone_size: .
j_call: TRBJ1-2
cdr3_aa: CASSLVGRGDGGYTF
cdr3_nt: TGTGCCAGCAGCTTGGTGGGCAGGGGCGATGGTGGCTACACCTTC

d_call: .
v_call: TRBV15
clone_size: .
j_call: TRBJ2-1
cdr3_aa: CATSNGGAPYNEQFF
cdr3_nt: TGTGCCACCAGCAATGGGGGGGCGCCCTACAATGAGCAGTTCTTC

d_call: TRBD2
v_call: TRBV7-2
clone_size: .
j_call: TRBJ2-7
cdr3_aa: CASSLDAGTSGDYEQYF
cdr3_nt: TGTGCCAGCAGCTTAGACGCCGGGACTAGCGGGGACTACGAGCAGTACTTC

d_call: .
v_call: TRBV7-8
clone_size: .
j_call: TRBJ2-3
cdr3_aa: CASSSQGDTQYF
cdr3_nt: TGTGCCAGCAGCTCACAGGGAGATACGCAGTATTTT

d_call: TRBD2
v_call: TRBV5-4
clone_size: few
j_call: TRBJ2-7
cdr3_aa: CASTLSGGHSYEQYF
cdr3_nt: TGTGCCAGCACCCTTAGCGGGGGGCACTCCTACGAGCAGTACTTC

d_call: .
v_call: TRBV7-9
clone_size: medium-sized
j_call: TRBJ2-7
cdr3_aa: CASSLWGTGSSYEQYF
cdr3_nt: TGTGCCAGCAGCTTATGGGGCACAGGGAGCTCCTACGAGCAGTACTTC

d_call: TRBD1
v_call: TRBV14
clone_size: many
j_call: TRBJ1-1
cdr3_aa: CASSRARTGVTNTEAFF
cdr3_nt: TGTGCCAGCAGCCGAGCGAGGACAGGGGTTACGAACACTGAAGCTTTCTTT

d_call: .
v_call: TRBV19
clone_size: .
j_call: TRBJ2-2
cdr3_aa: CASSISGPNTGELFF
cdr3_nt: TGTGCCAGTAGTATAAGCGGACCGAACACCGGGGAGCTGTTTTTT

d_call: .
v_call: TRBV30
clone_size: once
j_call: TRBJ2-7
cdr3_aa: CAWSESGRQYF
cdr3_nt: TGTGCCTGGAGTGAGTCCGGGAGGCAGTACTTC

d_call: .
v_call: TRBV28
clone_size: few
j_call: TRBJ1-2
cdr3_aa: CASTTRTNNYGYTF
cdr3_nt: TGTGCCAGCACCACCCGGACTAATAACTATGGCTACACCTTC

d_call: TRBD1
v_call: TRBV6-5
clone_size: .
j_call: TRBJ2-7
cdr3_aa: CASWDWTGPSYEQYF
cdr3_nt: TGTGCCAGCTGGGATTGGACAGGCCCCTCCTACGAGCAGTACTTC

d_call: TRBD2
v_call: TRBV6-5
clone_size: .
j_call: TRBJ2-7
cdr3_aa: CASSLRAGPYYEQYF
cdr3_nt: TGTGCCAGCAGCCTAAGAGCGGGGCCGTACTACGAGCAGTACTTC

d_call: TRBD2
v_call: TRBV5-6
clone_size: few
j_call: TRBJ2-1
cdr3_aa: CASSFLAGATNEQFF
cdr3_nt: TGTGCCAGCAGCTTTTTGGCGGGAGCAACCAATGAGCAGTTCTTC

d_call: TRBD1
v_call: TRBV5-1
clone_size: .
j_call: TRBJ1-3
cdr3_aa: CASSLEGQVGNTIYF
cdr3_nt: TGCGCCAGCAGCTTGGAAGGACAGGTGGGAAACACCATATATTTT

d_call: TRBD2
v_call: TRBV5-1
clone_size: few
j_call: TRBJ2-1
cdr3_aa: CASSGGELARKQFF
cdr3_nt: TGCGCCAGCAGCGGGGGGGAACTAGCAAGGAAACAGTTCTTC

d_call: .
v_call: TRBV5-1
clone_size: .
j_call: TRBJ2-7
cdr3_aa: CASSLVMGALHEQYF
cdr3_nt: TGCGCCAGCAGCTTGGTCATGGGCGCGTTACACGAGCAGTACTTC

d_call: .
v_call: TRBV5-4
clone_size: few
j_call: TRBJ2-3
cdr3_aa: CASSVSIDTQYF
cdr3_nt: TGTGCCAGCAGCGTGTCAATAGATACGCAGTATTTT

d_call: TRBD1
v_call: TRBV6-5
clone_size: medium-sized
j_call: TRBJ1-1
cdr3_aa: CATGTGGMLNTEAFF
cdr3_nt: TGTGCCACCGGGACAGGGGGTATGTTGAACACTGAAGCTTTCTTT

d_call: TRBD1
v_call: TRBV9
clone_size: .
j_call: TRBJ2-5
cdr3_aa: CASSVAHRGRQETQYF
cdr3_nt: TGTGCCAGCAGCGTAGCCCACAGGGGGCGGCAAGAGACCCAGTACTTC

d_call: TRBD1
v_call: TRBV6-5
clone_size: few
j_call: TRBJ2-2
cdr3_aa: CASSPQGSTGELFF
cdr3_nt: TGTGCCAGCAGTCCACAGGGGTCCACCGGGGAGCTGTTTTTT

d_call: .
v_call: TRBV6-6
clone_size: .
j_call: TRBJ1-4
cdr3_aa: CASSYAGGGKLFF
cdr3_nt: TGTGCCAGCAGTTACGCGGGCGGGGGAAAACTGTTTTTT

d_call: .
v_call: TRBV5-1
clone_size: few
j_call: TRBJ1-2
cdr3_aa: CASSLAFRAVARTNYGYTF
cdr3_nt: TGCGCCAGCAGCTTGGCCTTCAGGGCGGTGGCCCGTACTAACTATGGCTACACCTTC

d_call: .
v_call: TRBV6-5
clone_size: .
j_call: TRBJ1-2
cdr3_aa: CASSYVRLYYTF
cdr3_nt: TGTGCCAGCAGTTACGTCCGACTATACTACACCTTC

d_call: .
v_call: TRBV4-1
clone_size: .
j_call: TRBJ2-5
cdr3_aa: CASSLSVNQETQYF
cdr3_nt: TGCGCCAGCAGCCTCTCAGTTAACCAAGAGACCCAGTACTTC

d_call: .
v_call: TRBV30
clone_size: few
j_call: TRBJ1-6
cdr3_aa: CAWSYRSRGSPLHF
cdr3_nt: TGTGCCTGGAGTTACCGGTCCCGGGGTTCACCCCTCCACTTT

d_call: .
v_call: TRBV5-4
clone_size: .
j_call: TRBJ2-5
cdr3_aa: CASSPGWETQYF
cdr3_nt: TGTGCCAGCAGTCCGGGATGGGAGACCCAGTACTTC

d_call: .
v_call: TRBV4-2
clone_size: once
j_call: TRBJ2-3
cdr3_aa: CASSQVLTSTDTQYF
cdr3_nt: TGTGCCAGCAGCCAAGTCCTGACTAGCACAGATACGCAGTATTTT

d_call: TRBD2
v_call: TRBV7-9
clone_size: .
j_call: TRBJ2-7
cdr3_aa: CASSFQFVAGGQDEQYF
cdr3_nt: TGTGCCAGCAGCTTCCAGTTCGTAGCGGGGGGGCAAGACGAGCAGTACTTC

d_call: TRBD1
v_call: TRBV5-1
clone_size: .
j_call: TRBJ2-1
cdr3_aa: CASRQRQGSHEQFF
cdr3_nt: TGCGCCAGCAGGCAAAGACAGGGTTCGCATGAGCAGTTCTTC

d_call: .
v_call: TRBV2
clone_size: .
j_call: TRBJ2-3
cdr3_aa: CASRSQGLSTDTQYF
cdr3_nt: TGTGCCAGCAGGTCCCAGGGTCTTAGCACAGATACGCAGTATTTT

d_call: .
v_call: TRBV5-6
clone_size: medium-sized
j_call: TRBJ1-6
cdr3_aa: CASSPERGYNSPLHF
cdr3_nt: TGTGCCAGCAGTCCGGAACGAGGATATAATTCACCCCTCCACTTT

d_call: .
v_call: TRBV12-5
clone_size: .
j_call: TRBJ1-3
cdr3_aa: CASGLGYTGPGNTIYF
cdr3_nt: TGTGCTAGTGGTTTGGGATACACAGGGCCGGGAAACACCATATATTTT

d_call: TRBD1
v_call: TRBV30
clone_size: few
j_call: TRBJ1-2
cdr3_aa: CAWNRDRNYGYTF
cdr3_nt: TGTGCCTGGAACCGGGACAGGAACTATGGCTACACCTTC

d_call: .
v_call: TRBV30
clone_size: .
j_call: TRBJ2-1
cdr3_aa: CAWSPAVAFNEQFF
cdr3_nt: TGTGCCTGGAGTCCCGCGGTAGCCTTCAATGAGCAGTTCTTC

d_call: .
v_call: TRBV19
clone_size: .
j_call: TRBJ1-2
cdr3_aa: CASSRGTSTNYGYTF
cdr3_nt: TGTGCCAGTAGCCGGGGGACGTCTACTAACTATGGCTACACCTTC

d_call: .
v_call: TRBV10-3
clone_size: .
j_call: TRBJ2-5
cdr3_aa: CAISEGGRETQYF
cdr3_nt: TGTGCCATCAGTGAGGGGGGGAGAGAGACCCAGTACTTC

d_call: .
v_call: TRBV7-9
clone_size: .
j_call: TRBJ1-6
cdr3_aa: CASSLYGNNSPLHF
cdr3_nt: TGTGCCAGCAGCTTATACGGGAATAATTCACCCCTCCACTTT

d_call: .
v_call: TRBV4-2
clone_size: .
j_call: TRBJ2-3
cdr3_aa: CASSQDLEFTDTQYF
cdr3_nt: TGTGCCAGCAGCCAAGATCTAGAGTTCACAGATACGCAGTATTTT

d_call: .
v_call: TRBV7-7
clone_size: few
j_call: TRBJ2-2
cdr3_aa: CASSLLEGAGELFF
cdr3_nt: TGTGCCAGCAGCTTATTGGAGGGCGCCGGGGAGCTGTTTTTT